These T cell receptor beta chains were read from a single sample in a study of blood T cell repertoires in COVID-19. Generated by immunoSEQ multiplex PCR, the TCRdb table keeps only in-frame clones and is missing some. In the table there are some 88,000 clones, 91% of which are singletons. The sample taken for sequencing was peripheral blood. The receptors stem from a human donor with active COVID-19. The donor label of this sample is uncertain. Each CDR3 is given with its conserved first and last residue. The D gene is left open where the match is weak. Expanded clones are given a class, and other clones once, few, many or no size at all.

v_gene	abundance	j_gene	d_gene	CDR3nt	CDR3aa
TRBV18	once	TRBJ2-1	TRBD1	TGTGCCAGCTCACCCGCCGGGACAGGGTACGACAATGAGCAGTTCTTC	CASSPAGTGYDNEQFF
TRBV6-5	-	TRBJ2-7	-	TGTGCCAGCAGGCCCGGGTCCGCGGACGAGCAGTACTTC	CASRPGSADEQYF
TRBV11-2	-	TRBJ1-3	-	TGTGCCAGCAGCTGGGGGAGGTCAGGGACTGGAAACACCATATATTTT	CASSWGRSGTGNTIYF
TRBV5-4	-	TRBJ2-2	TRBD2	TGTGCCAGCAGCTTGGGGCGGGGGGACAACACCGGGGAGCTGTTTTTT	CASSLGRGDNTGELFF
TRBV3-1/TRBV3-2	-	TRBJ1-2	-	TGTGCCAGCAGCGAAGGACAGCGCTACACCTTC	CASSEGQRYTF
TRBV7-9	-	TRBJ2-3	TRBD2	TGTGCCAGCAGCTTAACTAGCGGGGGCACAGATACGCAGTATTTT	CASSLTSGGTDTQYF
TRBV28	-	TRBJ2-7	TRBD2	TGTGCCAGCAGTGAAGCGGGGGATTACGAGCAGTACTTC	CASSEAGDYEQYF
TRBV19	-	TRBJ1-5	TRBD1	TGTGCCAGTAGTACGACAGGGAATCAGCCCCAGCATTTT	CASSTTGNQPQHF
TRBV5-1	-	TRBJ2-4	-	TGCGCCAGCAGCTTAGGGGGGGCTGACATTCAGTACTTC	CASSLGGADIQYF
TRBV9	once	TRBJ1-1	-	TGTGCCAGCAGCGTAGAGATGGGCAGAGAAGCTTTCTTT	CASSVEMGREAFF
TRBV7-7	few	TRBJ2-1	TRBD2	TGTGCCAGCAGCTTAGCGAGCGGGGGGGAGGAGTTCTTC	CASSLASGGEEFF
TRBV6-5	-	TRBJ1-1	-	TGTGCCAGCAGCCCCCGACAGGCAACTGAAGCTTTCTTT	CASSPRQATEAFF
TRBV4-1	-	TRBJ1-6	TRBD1	TGCGCCAGCACCCCGGGACAGGGAGTTTCACCCCTCCACTTT	CASTPGQGVSPLHF
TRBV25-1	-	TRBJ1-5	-	TGTGCCAGCAGTGAATTCGAGGGAAACAATCAGCCCCAGCATTTT	CASSEFEGNNQPQHF
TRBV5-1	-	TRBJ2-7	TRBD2	TGCGCCAGCAGCTTAGGGACTAGCGGGGGGCCCTCTGAGGAGCAGTACTTC	CASSLGTSGGPSEEQYF
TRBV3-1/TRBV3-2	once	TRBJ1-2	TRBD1	TGTGCCAGCAGCCTATCGACAGGGTTCGTCTATGGCTACACCTTC	CASSLSTGFVYGYTF
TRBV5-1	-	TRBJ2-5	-	TGCGCCAGCAGTTATCTAGGTGCCCAAGAGACCCAGTACTTC	CASSYLGAQETQYF
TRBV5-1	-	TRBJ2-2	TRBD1	TGCGCCAGCAGCTTGGGACAGGGGTCCGGGGAGCTGTTTTTT	CASSLGQGSGELFF
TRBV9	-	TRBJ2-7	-	TGTGCCAGCAGCCCCTCAGGGTATTACGAGCAGTACTTC	CASSPSGYYEQYF
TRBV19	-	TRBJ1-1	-	TGTGCCAGTCGTACTAACACTGAAGCTTTCTTT	CASRTNTEAFF
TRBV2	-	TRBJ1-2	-	TGTGCCAGCAGTGGTGTTGTGACAGATGGCTACACCTTC	CASSGVVTDGYTF
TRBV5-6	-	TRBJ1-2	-	TGTGCCAGCAGCTTGACAGGCCATGGGTATGGCTACACCTTC	CASSLTGHGYGYTF
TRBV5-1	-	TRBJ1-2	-	TGCGCCAGCAGCTTGGATGTGACAGGATCGGGGTATGGCTACACCTTC	CASSLDVTGSGYGYTF
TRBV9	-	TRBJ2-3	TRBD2	TGTGCCAGCAGCGTAGATCCTAGCGGGGGGGCTAAAGATACGCAGTATTTT	CASSVDPSGGAKDTQYF
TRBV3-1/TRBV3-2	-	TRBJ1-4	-	TGTGCCAGCAGCCAAGATCGGGGGGAAAAACTGTTTTTT	CASSQDRGEKLFF
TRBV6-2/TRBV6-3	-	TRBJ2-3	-	TGTGCCAGCAGTCACCGGACTACTAGCACAGATACGCAGTATTTT	CASSHRTTSTDTQYF
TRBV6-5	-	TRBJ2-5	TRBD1	TGTGCCAGCAGTTCTGGGACAGGGGTGGGTCAAGAGACCCAGTACTTC	CASSSGTGVGQETQYF
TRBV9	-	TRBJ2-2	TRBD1	TGTGCCAGCAGCGGGGGGACAGGATACACCGGGGAGCTGTTTTTT	CASSGGTGYTGELFF
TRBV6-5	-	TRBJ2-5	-	TGTGCCGGCCACCAGGGCACGCAAGAGACCCAGTACTTC	CAGHQGTQETQYF
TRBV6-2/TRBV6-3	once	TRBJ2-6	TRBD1	TGTGCCAGCAGTTCCCCGGGACAGGGATTTGTCTCTGGGGCCAACGTCCTGACTTTC	CASSSPGQGFVSGANVLTF
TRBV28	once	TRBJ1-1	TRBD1	TGTGCCAGCAGTACAGCAGGGGGCACTGAAGCTTTCTTT	CASSTAGGTEAFF
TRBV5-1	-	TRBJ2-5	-	TGCGCCAGCAGCTTGGTTCCTTACAGGGAAGAGACCCAGTACTTC	CASSLVPYREETQYF
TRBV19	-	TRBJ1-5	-	TGTGCCAGTAGTAAATCGGACAGCAGCAATCAGCCCCAGCATTTT	CASSKSDSSNQPQHF
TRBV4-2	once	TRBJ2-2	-	TGTGCCAGCAGCCAAGAGAGGCGGGGTCCTACCGGGGAGCTGTTTTTT	CASSQERRGPTGELFF
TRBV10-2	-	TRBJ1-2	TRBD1	TGCGCCAGCAGCTCCCGGGGACAGGGAAACGGCTACACCTTC	CASSSRGQGNGYTF
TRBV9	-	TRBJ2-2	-	TGTGCCAGCAGCGTAGATTGGCTGGCCGGGGAGCTGTTTTTT	CASSVDWLAGELFF